The 8 T cell receptor beta chains listed next were all sequenced from one sample in a study of vaccination and CD4 T cells after COVID-19. For these TCRs, the target antigens are not known. The study sequenced cultured CD4+ T cell DNA using the Oncomine TCR Beta short-read assay. One entry per CDR3 protein, called by TCRdb with MiXCR from the PCR reads. In the table there are a few thousand distinct CDR3 sequences, 40% to 50% of which are singletons. Regarding treatment: approximately nine-day PBMC culture with coronavirus spike peptide pools or control peptides (ViraFEST assay). Sequencing used CD4+ T cells from blood, cultured in vitro, obtained after SARS-CoV-2 vaccination. The receptors stem from a human donor who had recovered from COVID-19.

This chain connects TRBV7-9 to TRBJ1-2; D is undetermined. Looked up from germline, CDR1 is SEHNR and CDR2 is FQNEAQ (reference sequence). The CDR3 length is 14 residues. The V end lost 1 base, the J end lost 2 bases, and 8 bases lay between the germline ends. For the CDR3, the DNA is TGTGCCAGCAGCTTAGGGGTCGGGAACTATGGCTACACCTTC. Translation: CASSLGVGNYGYTF.

The V and J genes are TRBV7-8 and TRBJ1-4, with D tentatively TRBD1 (5 bases). The CDR3 sequence is 12 residues long. Trimming shortened V by 3 bases and J by 13 bases, and 12 bases separated the two germline ends. Germline loops: CDR1 SGHVS, CDR2 FQNEAQ. For the CDR3, the DNA is TGTGCCAGCAGCTTTACGGGGGAAGGACTGTTTTTT. This gives the protein CASSFTGEGLFF.

This clonotype was seen only a few times. This chain connects TRBV27 to TRBJ1-5; D perhaps matches TRBD1 (5 bases). The CDR3 spans 16 residues. V was clipped by 7 bases and J by 3 bases, with 19 bases between them. Looked up from germline, CDR1 is MNHEY and CDR2 is SMNVEV (reference sequence). The CDR3 coding sequence is TGTGCCAGCACTCCCGGCGGGGCGGTCGACAATCAGCCCCAGCATTTT. The encoded protein is CASTPGGAVDNQPQHF.

Turning to this clonotype: An end of the junction does not agree with germline; a read error may underlie this. The V gene is TRBV19, the J gene TRBJ2-2, with a weak D call TRBD2 (6 bases). The CDR3 has 15 residues. Germline V gene data show CDR1 as LNHDA and CDR2 as SQIVND (reference sequence). CDR3: CASSTLLANTGELFF. The CDR3 DNA reads TGTGCCAGTAGTACTCTTCTAGCGAATACCGGGGAGCTGTTTTTT.

The chain joins TRBV11-3 to TRBJ2-7; D possibly corresponds to TRBD1 (7 bases). The V and J ends lost 3 bases and 0 bases respectively, with 12 bases between them. Germline lookup yields CDR1 SGHNT and CDR2 YENEEA. CDR3 length equals 15 residues. Written as DNA, the CDR3 is TGTGCCAGCAGCTTCAGGGGGGCCAGCTCCTACGAGCAGTACTTC. As protein: CASSFRGASSYEQYF.

This clonotype was seen only once. The chain joins TRBV6-1 to TRBJ1-4; D might be TRBD1 (5 bases). The germline CDR1 and CDR2 sequences are MNHNS and SASEGT. V gave up 1 base and J gave up 2 bases, with 8 bases separating them. The CDR3 runs to 15 residues. CDR3 sequence: CASSEGSGTNEKLFF. For the CDR3, the DNA is TGTGCCAGCAGTGAAGGGTCAGGGACTAATGAAAAACTGTTTTTT.

The V call is TRBV10-1, the J call TRBJ1-6; D gene uncertain. Germline V lookup: CDR1 WNHNN, CDR2 SYGVQD (reference sequence). The CDR3 contains 14 residues. V lost 9 bases and J lost 7, with 16 bases in between. CDR3 sequence (DNA): TGCGCCAGTTCCTCGCGAGGGAGGAATTCACCCCTCCACTTT. Translated: CASSSRGRNSPLHF.

This clonotype was observed once. This chain connects TRBV28 to TRBJ1-1; D gene ambiguous. The V end was cut by 6 bases, the J end by 5 bases, with 16 bases between. The germline V gene encodes CDR1 MDHEN and CDR2 SYDVKM. CDR3 length: 14 amino acids. In DNA form, the CDR3 reads TGTGCCAGCAGCCCCCCTCCCTTGGGAACTGAAGCTTTCTTT. It encodes CASSPPPLGTEAFF.